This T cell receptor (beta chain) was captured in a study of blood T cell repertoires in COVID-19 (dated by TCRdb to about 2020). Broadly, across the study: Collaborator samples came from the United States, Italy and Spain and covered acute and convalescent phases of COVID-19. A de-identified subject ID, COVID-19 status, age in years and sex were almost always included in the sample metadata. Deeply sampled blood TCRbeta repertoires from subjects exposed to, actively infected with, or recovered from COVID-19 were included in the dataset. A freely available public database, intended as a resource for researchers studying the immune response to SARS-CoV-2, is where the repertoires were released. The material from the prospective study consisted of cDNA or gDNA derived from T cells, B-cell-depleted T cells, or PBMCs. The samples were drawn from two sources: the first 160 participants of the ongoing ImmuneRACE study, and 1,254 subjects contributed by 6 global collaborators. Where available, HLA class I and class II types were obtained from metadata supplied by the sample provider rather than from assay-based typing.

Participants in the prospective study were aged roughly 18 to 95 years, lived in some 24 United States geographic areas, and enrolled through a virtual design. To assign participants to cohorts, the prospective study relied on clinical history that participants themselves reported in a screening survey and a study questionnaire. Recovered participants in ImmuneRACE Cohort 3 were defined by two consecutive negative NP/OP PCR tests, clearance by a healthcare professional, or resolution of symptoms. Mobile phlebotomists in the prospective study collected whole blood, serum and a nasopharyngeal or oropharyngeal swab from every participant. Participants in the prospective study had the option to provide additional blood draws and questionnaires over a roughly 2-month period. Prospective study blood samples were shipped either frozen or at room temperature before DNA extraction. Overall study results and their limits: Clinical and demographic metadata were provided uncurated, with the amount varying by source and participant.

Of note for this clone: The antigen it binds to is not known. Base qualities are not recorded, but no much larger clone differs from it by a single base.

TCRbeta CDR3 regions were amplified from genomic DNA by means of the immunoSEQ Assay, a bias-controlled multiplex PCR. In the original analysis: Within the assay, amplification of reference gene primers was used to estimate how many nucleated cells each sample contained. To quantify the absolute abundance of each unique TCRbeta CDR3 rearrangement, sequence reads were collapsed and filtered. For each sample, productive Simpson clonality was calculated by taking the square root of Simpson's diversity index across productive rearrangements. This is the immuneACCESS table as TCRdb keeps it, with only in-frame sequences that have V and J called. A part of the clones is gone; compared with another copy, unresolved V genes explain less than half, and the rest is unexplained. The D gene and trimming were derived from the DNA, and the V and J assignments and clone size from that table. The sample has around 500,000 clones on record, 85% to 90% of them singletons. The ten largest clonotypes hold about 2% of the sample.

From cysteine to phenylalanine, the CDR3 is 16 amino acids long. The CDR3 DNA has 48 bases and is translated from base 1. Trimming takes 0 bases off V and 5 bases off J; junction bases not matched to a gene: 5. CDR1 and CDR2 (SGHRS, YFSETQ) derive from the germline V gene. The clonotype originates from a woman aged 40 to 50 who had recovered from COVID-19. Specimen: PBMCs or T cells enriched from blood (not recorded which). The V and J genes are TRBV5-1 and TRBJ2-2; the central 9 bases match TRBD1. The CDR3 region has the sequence CASSLAGQGSTGELFF. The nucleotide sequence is TGCGCCAGCAGCTTGGCGGGACAGGGTAGTACCGGGGAGCTGTTTTTT. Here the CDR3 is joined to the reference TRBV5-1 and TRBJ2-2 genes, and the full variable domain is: KAGVTQTPRYLIKTRGQQVTLSCSPISGHRSVSWYQQTPGQGLQFLFEYFSETQRNKGNFPGRFSGRQFSNSRSEMNVSTLELGDSALYLCASSLAGQGSTGELFFGEGSRLTVL.